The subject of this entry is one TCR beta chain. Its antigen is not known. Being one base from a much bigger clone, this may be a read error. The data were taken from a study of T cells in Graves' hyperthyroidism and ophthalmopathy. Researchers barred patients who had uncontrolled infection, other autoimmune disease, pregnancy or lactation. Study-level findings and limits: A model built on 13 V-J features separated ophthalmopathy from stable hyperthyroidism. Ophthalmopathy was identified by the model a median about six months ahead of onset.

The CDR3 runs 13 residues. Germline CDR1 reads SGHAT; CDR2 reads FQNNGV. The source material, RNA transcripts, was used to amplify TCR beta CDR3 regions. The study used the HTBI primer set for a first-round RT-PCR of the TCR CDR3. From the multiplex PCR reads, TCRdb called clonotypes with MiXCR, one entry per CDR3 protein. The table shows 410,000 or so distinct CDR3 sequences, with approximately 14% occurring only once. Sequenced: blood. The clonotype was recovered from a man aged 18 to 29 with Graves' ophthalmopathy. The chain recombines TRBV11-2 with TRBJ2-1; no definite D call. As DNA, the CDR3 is TGTGCCAGCAGCCCTTATAGCTACCATGAGCGGTTCTTC. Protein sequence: CASSPYSYHERFF.